This TCR beta chain comes out of a study of control samples from healthy donors and cancer patients. Generated by immunoSEQ multiplex PCR, the TCRdb table keeps only in-frame clones and is missing some. Of about 190,000 clones in the sample, roughly nine tenths were seen once. CDR1 is KGHSH and CDR2 is LQKENI in the germline V gene. CDR3 length: 12 amino acids. V lost 2 bases to trimming and J lost 3 bases, with 1 base between them. The TCR comes from a man aged 30 to 45 in good health. The sequenced sample consisted of blood. This chain joins TRBV18 and TRBJ1-4; D is uncertain. The CDR3 nucleotides are TGTGCCAGCTCACCAGCTAATGAAAAACTGTTTTTT. Translating gives CASSPANEKLFF.